The rows below give T cell receptor beta chains drawn from one sample of a study of regulatory dendritic cells for organ transplantation. Profiling relied on immunoSEQ multiplex PCR, and the TCRdb table lists in-frame clones only, not all of them. The sample holds 25,000 to 30,000 clones, 82% seen once. The sample comprised naive CD8+ T cells from blood. All receptors derive from a human donor in good health. CDR3s include the opening cysteine and the closing phenylalanine or tryptophan. D genes are given only for firm matches. The size field is filled for only some rows; it gives once, few, many or a size class.

clone size: -; D gene: -; V gene: TRBV2; J gene: TRBJ2-1; CDR3 protein: CASRDRGARHNEQFF; CDR3 DNA: TGTGCCAGCAGGGACCGGGGGGCCCGCCACAATGAGCAGTTCTTC
clone size: once; D gene: -; V gene: TRBV29-1; J gene: TRBJ1-2; CDR3 protein: CSVAGIHGYTF; CDR3 DNA: TGCAGCGTTGCAGGTATCCATGGCTACACCTTC
clone size: -; D gene: TRBD1; V gene: TRBV5-5; J gene: TRBJ1-1; CDR3 protein: CASSFLTGGGTEAFF; CDR3 DNA: TGTGCCAGCAGCTTCTTGACAGGGGGCGGCACTGAAGCTTTCTTT
clone size: -; D gene: -; V gene: TRBV9; J gene: TRBJ2-1; CDR3 protein: CASSPQGRDEQFF; CDR3 DNA: TGTGCCAGCAGCCCGCAGGGCCGAGATGAGCAGTTCTTC
clone size: -; D gene: -; V gene: TRBV19; J gene: TRBJ2-4; CDR3 protein: CASSIVRPLADENIQYF; CDR3 DNA: TGTGCCAGTAGTATAGTAAGGCCATTAGCTGATGAGAACATTCAGTACTTC
clone size: -; D gene: -; V gene: TRBV7-8; J gene: TRBJ1-3; CDR3 protein: CASSLARRVGDPSGNTIYF; CDR3 DNA: TGTGCCAGCAGCTTAGCAAGGAGAGTCGGAGACCCCTCTGGAAACACCATATATTTT
clone size: few; D gene: TRBD2; V gene: TRBV14; J gene: TRBJ2-3; CDR3 protein: CASSPPGTSGGSTDTQYF; CDR3 DNA: TGTGCCAGCAGCCCACCCGGGACTAGCGGGGGGAGCACAGATACGCAGTATTTT
clone size: -; D gene: TRBD2; V gene: TRBV27; J gene: TRBJ2-7; CDR3 protein: CASSLSSGVPYEQYF; CDR3 DNA: TGTGCCAGCAGTTTATCGAGCGGGGTGCCCTACGAGCAGTACTTC
clone size: -; D gene: -; V gene: TRBV6-5; J gene: TRBJ1-2; CDR3 protein: CASRTGALNYGYTF; CDR3 DNA: TGTGCCAGCAGGACAGGAGCCCTTAACTATGGCTACACCTTC
clone size: -; D gene: -; V gene: TRBV4-2; J gene: TRBJ2-7; CDR3 protein: CASSPEGGHEQYF; CDR3 DNA: TGTGCCAGCAGCCCCGAGGGAGGCCACGAGCAGTACTTC
clone size: -; D gene: -; V gene: TRBV11-3; J gene: TRBJ2-7; CDR3 protein: CASSLDPRGYEQYF; CDR3 DNA: TGTGCCAGCAGCTTAGATCCCCGGGGCTACGAGCAGTACTTC
clone size: -; D gene: TRBD1; V gene: TRBV29-1; J gene: TRBJ1-2; CDR3 protein: CSVEDQDRGQYGYTF; CDR3 DNA: TGCAGCGTTGAAGATCAGGACAGGGGGCAGTATGGCTACACCTTC
clone size: -; D gene: -; V gene: TRBV6-5; J gene: TRBJ1-4; CDR3 protein: CASSGVNEKLFF; CDR3 DNA: TGTGCCAGCAGCGGAGTAAATGAAAAACTGTTTTTT
clone size: -; D gene: TRBD1; V gene: TRBV7-9; J gene: TRBJ2-2; CDR3 protein: CASLITGAPGELFF; CDR3 DNA: TGTGCCAGCCTCATCACAGGGGCACCCGGGGAGCTGTTTTTT
clone size: once; D gene: TRBD2; V gene: TRBV15; J gene: TRBJ2-1; CDR3 protein: CATSQTRGGSSYNEQFF; CDR3 DNA: TGTGCCACCAGTCAGACACGGGGGGGGAGCTCCTACAATGAGCAGTTCTTC
clone size: -; D gene: -; V gene: TRBV13; J gene: TRBJ2-7; CDR3 protein: CASRPGQGDYEQYF; CDR3 DNA: TGTGCCAGTCGCCCCGGGCAGGGCGACTACGAGCAGTACTTC
clone size: -; D gene: -; V gene: TRBV9; J gene: TRBJ2-7; CDR3 protein: CASSVAGGPPNEQYF; CDR3 DNA: TGTGCCAGCAGCGTAGCCGGGGGACCCCCCAACGAGCAGTACTTC
clone size: once; D gene: -; V gene: TRBV6-6; J gene: TRBJ2-7; CDR3 protein: CASSSEGREQYF; CDR3 DNA: TGTGCCAGCAGTTCTGAGGGCCGCGAGCAGTACTTC
clone size: -; D gene: -; V gene: TRBV6-5; J gene: TRBJ2-7; CDR3 protein: CASSWSDEQYF; CDR3 DNA: TGTGCCAGCTCCTGGAGTGACGAGCAGTACTTC
clone size: -; D gene: TRBD1; V gene: TRBV11-2; J gene: TRBJ2-7; CDR3 protein: CASSFTGESSYEQYF; CDR3 DNA: TGTGCCAGCAGTTTTACAGGGGAGAGCTCCTACGAGCAGTACTTC
clone size: -; D gene: -; V gene: TRBV19; J gene: TRBJ1-2; CDR3 protein: CASSITAGDYGYTF; CDR3 DNA: TGTGCCAGTAGTATCACCGCCGGGGACTATGGCTACACCTTC
clone size: -; D gene: -; V gene: TRBV9; J gene: TRBJ2-5; CDR3 protein: CASSVYGGGFQETQYF; CDR3 DNA: TGTGCCAGCAGCGTATATGGCGGGGGCTTCCAAGAGACCCAGTACTTC
clone size: -; D gene: -; V gene: TRBV4-3; J gene: TRBJ2-3; CDR3 protein: CASSQGWLALTDTQYF; CDR3 DNA: TGCGCCAGCAGCCAAGGATGGCTAGCTCTCACAGATACGCAGTATTTT
clone size: -; D gene: TRBD1; V gene: TRBV4-1; J gene: TRBJ1-1; CDR3 protein: CASSPYGTGNTEAFF; CDR3 DNA: TGCGCCAGCAGCCCCTACGGGACAGGGAACACTGAAGCTTTCTTT
clone size: -; D gene: -; V gene: TRBV5-6; J gene: TRBJ1-1; CDR3 protein: CASSLFRGNTEAFF; CDR3 DNA: TGTGCCAGCAGCTTGTTCAGGGGCAACACTGAAGCTTTCTTT
clone size: -; D gene: -; V gene: TRBV27; J gene: TRBJ1-5; CDR3 protein: CASSPDRWGNQPQHF; CDR3 DNA: TGTGCCAGCAGTCCCGACAGGTGGGGCAATCAGCCCCAGCATTTT
clone size: -; D gene: -; V gene: TRBV7-6; J gene: TRBJ1-1; CDR3 protein: CASSLDQEDTEAFF; CDR3 DNA: TGTGCCAGCAGCTTAGATCAGGAGGACACTGAAGCTTTCTTT
clone size: -; D gene: -; V gene: TRBV9; J gene: TRBJ1-4; CDR3 protein: CASSVGDEKLFF; CDR3 DNA: TGTGCCAGCAGCGTAGGAGATGAAAAACTGTTTTTT
clone size: -; D gene: -; V gene: TRBV7-7; J gene: TRBJ2-1; CDR3 protein: CASSPLAGGSYNEQFF; CDR3 DNA: TGTGCCAGCAGCCCCCTGGCGGGCGGTTCCTACAATGAGCAGTTCTTC
clone size: -; D gene: -; V gene: TRBV7-6; J gene: TRBJ1-3; CDR3 protein: CASSSPLFSGNTIYF; CDR3 DNA: TGTGCCAGCAGCTCCCCCCTTTTCTCTGGAAACACCATATATTTT
clone size: -; D gene: TRBD2; V gene: TRBV4-2; J gene: TRBJ2-1; CDR3 protein: CASSQYALAGGLNEQFF; CDR3 DNA: TGTGCCAGCAGCCAATACGCACTAGCGGGGGGGTTAAATGAGCAGTTCTTC
clone size: -; D gene: TRBD1; V gene: TRBV5-6; J gene: TRBJ2-7; CDR3 protein: CASSLGTGAYEQYF; CDR3 DNA: TGTGCCAGCAGCTTGGGGACAGGAGCTTACGAGCAGTACTTC
clone size: -; D gene: TRBD2; V gene: TRBV7-6; J gene: TRBJ2-5; CDR3 protein: CASSPPGGSETQYF; CDR3 DNA: TGTGCCAGCAGCCCTCCGGGGGGGTCTGAGACCCAGTACTTC
clone size: once; D gene: TRBD2; V gene: TRBV7-8; J gene: TRBJ2-2; CDR3 protein: CASSQRLAGAGELFF; CDR3 DNA: TGTGCCAGCAGCCAGAGACTAGCGGGGGCCGGGGAGCTGTTTTTT
clone size: -; D gene: -; V gene: TRBV18; J gene: TRBJ2-1; CDR3 protein: CASSPPLSLSNNEQFF; CDR3 DNA: TGTGCCAGCTCACCACCGCTATCCCTATCGAACAATGAGCAGTTCTTC
clone size: -; D gene: -; V gene: TRBV2; J gene: TRBJ2-5; CDR3 protein: CASTQAPSRRETQYF; CDR3 DNA: TGTGCCAGCACCCAGGCCCCGTCTCGTCGGGAGACCCAGTACTTC
clone size: once; D gene: -; V gene: TRBV4-3; J gene: TRBJ2-1; CDR3 protein: CASSQADTYNEQFF; CDR3 DNA: TGCGCCAGCAGCCAAGCGGACACCTACAATGAGCAGTTCTTC
clone size: -; D gene: -; V gene: TRBV11-3; J gene: TRBJ2-5; CDR3 protein: CASILIAKETQYF; CDR3 DNA: TGTGCCAGCATCCTTATAGCCAAAGAGACCCAGTACTTC
clone size: -; D gene: TRBD1; V gene: TRBV9; J gene: TRBJ2-7; CDR3 protein: CASSPGQGGDEQYF; CDR3 DNA: TGTGCCAGCAGCCCGGGACAGGGAGGGGACGAGCAGTACTTC
clone size: -; D gene: TRBD1; V gene: TRBV5-1; J gene: TRBJ1-2; CDR3 protein: CASSVFPGQGHYGYTF; CDR3 DNA: TGCGCCAGCAGCGTGTTCCCGGGACAGGGACACTATGGCTACACCTTC
clone size: once; D gene: TRBD2; V gene: TRBV7-3; J gene: TRBJ2-1; CDR3 protein: CASSSLAGVDNEQFF; CDR3 DNA: TGTGCCAGCAGCTCTTTAGCGGGGGTAGACAATGAGCAGTTCTTC
clone size: -; D gene: TRBD2; V gene: TRBV7-9; J gene: TRBJ2-3; CDR3 protein: CASSLIGGGDSDTQYF; CDR3 DNA: TGTGCCAGCAGCTTAATTGGCGGGGGGGACTCAGATACGCAGTATTTT
clone size: -; D gene: TRBD2; V gene: TRBV7-9; J gene: TRBJ2-2; CDR3 protein: CASQSSGGTGELFF; CDR3 DNA: TGTGCCAGCCAATCTAGCGGGGGAACCGGGGAGCTGTTTTTT
clone size: -; D gene: TRBD1; V gene: TRBV29-1; J gene: TRBJ1-2; CDR3 protein: CSVEVWGTGGDGYTF; CDR3 DNA: TGCAGCGTTGAAGTTTGGGGAACAGGGGGCGATGGCTACACCTTC